The 20 T cell receptor beta chains below come from one sample, sequenced in a study of T cell responses to AZD1222 COVID-19 vaccine. TCRdb keeps only in-frame clones here, not all; method: immunoSEQ multiplex PCR. The sample holds roughly 180,000 clones, 85% to 90% seen once. This sample comprised peripheral blood, obtained on day 0 of MenACWY control vaccination. The receptors stem from an adult in good health.

This clone was observed a single time. The rearrangement uses TRBV9 and TRBJ1-2; 7 bases fit TRBD1. CDR1 SGDLS and CDR2 YYNGEE come from the germline V gene. CDR3 length equals 15 residues. V shed 2 bases and J 4 bases; nucleotides not matched to a gene: 8. In nucleotides, the CDR3 is TGTGCCAGCAGCGTTGAGGACAGGAGTTTCTATGGCTACACCTTC. Its translation: CASSVEDRSFYGYTF.

This clone was picked up one time. The rearrangement joins TRBV7-2 to TRBJ1-1, with D hard to call. The CDR3 totals 15 residues. Per the germline V gene, CDR1 is SGHTA and CDR2 is FQGNSA. The germline V and J ends were trimmed by 5 bases and 0 bases, with 13 bases remaining between them. This CDR3 reads CASSPEWLVNTEAFF. The DNA for the CDR3 is TGTGCCAGCAGCCCCGAGTGGCTAGTGAACACTGAAGCTTTCTTT.

V usage is TRBV4-3 and J usage is TRBJ2-1, with TRBD2 as a possible D gene (5 bases). Germline lookup yields CDR1 LGHNA and CDR2 YSLEER. Trimming removed 0 bases from V and 10 bases from J, with 10 bases in between. The CDR3 is 13 amino acids. The CDR3 protein is CASSQDWRTEQFF. CDR3 sequence (DNA): TGCGCCAGCAGCCAAGATTGGAGGACGGAGCAGTTCTTC.

In DNA, the CDR3 is TGTGCCAGCAGCTTGTCAGGGACAGTCCACTTT. Protein: CASSLSGTVHF. V gene TRBV7-2 combines with J gene TRBJ1-6; 7 bases agree with TRBD1. The CDR3 spans 11 residues. Losses at the gene ends were 3 bases for V and 17 bases for J; bases not matched to a gene: 4. The germline CDR1 and CDR2 sequences are SGHTA and FQGNSA.

This chain's CDR3 is CASSPPNLDEKLFF. Written as DNA, the CDR3 is TGTGCCAGCTCACCACCCAATTTAGATGAAAAACTGTTTTTT. V gene TRBV18 combines with J gene TRBJ1-4; the D is unclear. Germline values: CDR1 KGHSH, CDR2 LQKENI. The length of the CDR3 is 14 residues. V gave up 0 bases and J gave up 6 bases, with 8 bases separating them.

The V gene is TRBV7-9, the J gene TRBJ2-3; the D gene could be TRBD1 or TRBD2 (5 bases each). V was cut by 5 bases and J by 6 bases, with 21 bases left in between. CDR1 and CDR2 (germline): SEHNR, FQNEAQ (reference sequence). The CDR3 spans 16 residues. The CDR3 nucleotides are TGTGCCAGCAGCCCAATCCGGACGGGGCCAGGGGATACGCAGTATTTT. Its translation is CASSPIRTGPGDTQYF.

This clone has more than one count but fewer than ten. The V gene is TRBV6-4, the J gene TRBJ2-1, with 10 bases matching TRBD1. V shed 2 bases, J shed 3 bases, and the junction held 4 bases outside the gene matches. CDR1 and CDR2 (germline): MRHNA, SNTAGT. The CDR3 consists of 16 residues. Here the CDR3 reads CASSDRGDRGYNEQFF. The CDR3 region has the DNA TGTGCCAGCAGTGACCGGGGGGACAGGGGCTACAATGAGCAGTTCTTC.

As for this clone: This sample includes further DNA sequences coding for the same CDR3. V is TRBV6-5 and J is TRBJ1-5; D call uncertain. The CDR3 sequence is 12 residues long. Trimming removed 6 bases at V and 0 bases at J, with 3 bases between. Germline-derived CDR1 and CDR2 are MNHEY and SVGAGI. The CDR3 region has the DNA TGTGCCAGCAGGGTTAGCAATCAGCCCCAGCATTTT. This gives the protein CASRVSNQPQHF.

The chain joins TRBV24-1 to TRBJ2-1; 7 nucleotides line up with TRBD2. V lost 2 bases, J lost 2 bases, and 5 bases stayed unmatched. Germline V gene data show CDR1 as KGHDR and CDR2 as SFDVKD. The length of the CDR3 is 16 residues. The CDR3 reads CATSDSSGGAYNEQFF. Here the CDR3 DNA reads TGTGCCACCAGTGATTCCTCGGGAGGCGCCTACAATGAGCAGTTCTTC.

This chain links TRBV7-6 with TRBJ1-4, with D possibly TRBD1 on 6 matching bases. The CDR3 contains 18 residues. V shed 3 bases and J shed 0 bases, with 17 bases lying between them. Looked up from germline, CDR1 is SGHVS and CDR2 is FNYEAQ. The CDR3 DNA reads TGTGCCAGCAGCTTGGTAATTCAGGGGACGGCAACTAATGAAAAACTGTTTTTT. It specifies CASSLVIQGTATNEKLFF.

The gene calls are TRBV7-2 and TRBJ2-1; 8 nucleotides match TRBD2. Unmatched junction bases numbered 8, after V lost 1 base and J lost 6 bases. Germline CDR1 SGHTA, CDR2 FQGNSA. This CDR3 has 16 amino acids. CDR3 region: CASSLEGSGRSNEQFF. The DNA for the CDR3 is TGTGCCAGCAGCTTAGAGGGAAGCGGGAGATCCAATGAGCAGTTCTTC.

V usage is TRBV21-1 and J usage is TRBJ2-7; the D call in the table, TRBD1, was not verified against the DNA. TRBV21-1 is assigned pseudogene status. The CDR3 extends over 16 amino acids. Written as DNA, the CDR3 is TGTGCCAGCAGCAAATTCGTCAGGGAACCTCGGTACGAGCAGTACTTC. Translated: CASSKFVREPRYEQYF.

The chain couples TRBV6-2 or TRBV6-3 to TRBJ1-2; no definite D call. Germline V gives CDR1 MNHEY, CDR2 SVGEGT. This CDR3 has 16 residues. The V and J ends lost 0 bases and 3 bases respectively, with 14 bases between them. Here the CDR3 reads CASSYSNLYEDYGYTF. CDR3 bases: TGTGCCAGCAGTTACTCGAATCTGTACGAGGACTATGGCTACACCTTC.

This rearrangement joins TRBV6-1 to TRBJ1-5; 9 bases match TRBD1. The germline V gene has CDR1 MNHNS and CDR2 SASEGT. V shed 3 bases, J shed 8 bases, and the junction held 5 bases outside the gene matches. The CDR3 sequence is 14 residues long. Here the CDR3 reads CASSEGQGVEPQHF. The CDR3 region has the DNA TGTGCCAGCAGTGAGGGACAGGGAGTGGAGCCCCAGCATTTT.

This clone was recorded a few times. The J gene is TRBJ2-1, the V gene TRBV7-3; no clear D gene. Trimming shortened V by 2 bases and J by 6 bases, and 8 bases separated the two germline ends. Germline-derived CDR1 and CDR2 are SGHTA and FQGTGA. The CDR3 contains 13 residues. The CDR3 spells CASSLFGGNEQFF. The DNA of the CDR3 is TGTGCCAGCAGCTTATTTGGTGGCAATGAGCAGTTCTTC.

The rearrangement links TRBV6-1 to TRBJ1-2, with D possibly TRBD1 on 6 matching bases. Trimming cost V 2 bases and J 6 bases, with 13 bases left between them. The CDR3 runs to 14 residues. Germline CDR1 MNHNS, CDR2 SASEGT. The CDR3 region has the DNA TGTGCCAGCAGTGAATACGGGGGGCGAGATGGCTACACCTTC. Amino acid sequence: CASSEYGGRDGYTF.

V usage is TRBV10-1 and J usage is TRBJ2-2; TRBD1 matches 9 bases. Germline lookup yields CDR1 WNHNN and CDR2 SYGVQD (reference sequence). CDR3 length: 16 amino acids. V lost 0 bases and J lost 5; bases outside the gene matches: 4. CDR3 nucleotide sequence: TGCGCCAGCAGTGAGTCTCCGACAGGGGGGACCGGGGAGCTGTTTTTT. Translation: CASSESPTGGTGELFF.

The genes are TRBV10-3 and TRBJ1-4; D not certain. This CDR3 contains 14 residues. V shed 7 bases and J shed 0 bases, with 9 bases lying between them. CDR1 ENHRY and CDR2 SYGVKD come from the germline V gene. The DNA for the CDR3 is TGTGCCATCAAATCGGCCGCAACTAATGAAAAACTGTTTTTT. Protein sequence: CAIKSAATNEKLFF.

The count of this clone is one. The sample holds other DNA sequences that translate to the same CDR3. The CDR3, as DNA: TGCGCCAGCAGCCAAGAAGTGGGCTCACCCCTCCACTTT. Protein: CASSQEVGSPLHF. The genes are TRBV4-3 and TRBJ1-6; D is unresolved. This CDR3 is built from 13 residues. CDR1 and CDR2 (germline): LGHNA, YSLEER. The V gene lost 0 bases and the J gene lost 10 bases, with 7 bases spanning the gap.

There are many counts of this clone. The same CDR3 can be traced to other DNA sequences in this sample. This chain uses TRBV12-3 or TRBV12-4 with TRBJ1-5; unclear D gene. The CDR3 covers 13 residues. Trimming removed 6 bases at V and 5 bases at J, with 11 bases between. The chain's CDR3 is CASSLQRYQPQHF. CDR3 sequence (DNA): TGTGCCAGCAGCCTCCAGAGGTATCAGCCCCAGCATTTT.